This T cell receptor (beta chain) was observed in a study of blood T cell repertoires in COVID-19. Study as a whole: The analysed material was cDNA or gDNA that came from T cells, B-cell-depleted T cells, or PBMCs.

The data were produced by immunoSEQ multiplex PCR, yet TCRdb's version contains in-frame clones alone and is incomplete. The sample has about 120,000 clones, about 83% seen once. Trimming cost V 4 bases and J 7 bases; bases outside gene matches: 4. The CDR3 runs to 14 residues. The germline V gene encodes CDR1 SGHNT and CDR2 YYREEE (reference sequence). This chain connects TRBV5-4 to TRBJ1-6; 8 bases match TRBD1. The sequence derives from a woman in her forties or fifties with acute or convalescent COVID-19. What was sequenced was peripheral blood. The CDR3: CASSQDRVNSPLHF. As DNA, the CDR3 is TGTGCCAGCAGCCAGGACAGGGTAAATTCACCCCTCCACTTT.